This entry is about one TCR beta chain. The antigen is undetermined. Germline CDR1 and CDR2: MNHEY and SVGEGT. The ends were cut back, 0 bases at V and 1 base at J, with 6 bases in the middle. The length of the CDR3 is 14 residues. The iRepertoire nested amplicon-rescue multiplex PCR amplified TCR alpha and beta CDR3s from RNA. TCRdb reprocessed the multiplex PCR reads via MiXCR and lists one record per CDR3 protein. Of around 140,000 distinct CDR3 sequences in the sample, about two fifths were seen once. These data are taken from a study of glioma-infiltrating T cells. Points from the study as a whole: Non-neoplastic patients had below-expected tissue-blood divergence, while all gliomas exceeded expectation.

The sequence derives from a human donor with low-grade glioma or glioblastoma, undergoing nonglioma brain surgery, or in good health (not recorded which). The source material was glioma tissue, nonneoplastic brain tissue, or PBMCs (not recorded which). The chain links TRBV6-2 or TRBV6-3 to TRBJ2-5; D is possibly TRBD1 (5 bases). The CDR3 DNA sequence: TGTGCCAGCAGTTACTCGACAGCCCAAGAGACCCAGTACTTC. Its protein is CASSYSTAQETQYF.